One sample yielded the 30 T cell receptor beta chains listed below, sequenced in a study of Ad26.COV2.S vaccination and SARS-CoV-2 variants. Treatment of the sample: around 19 received Ad26.COV2.S at low or high dose, single or two shots; a few received placebo; per-sample allocation not given. Collection of the samples took place on day 63 after the first injection of vaccine or placebo. Generated by immunoSEQ multiplex PCR, the TCRdb table keeps only in-frame clones and is missing some. Here the sample spans under 250,000 clones, roughly nine tenths being singletons. Sequences were derived from peripheral blood, sampled in a trial of Ad26.COV2.S vaccine versus placebo. Receptor source: a person between 18 and 60 years old who received the Ad26.COV2.S COVID-19 vaccine or a placebo.

The V gene is TRBV7-2, the J gene TRBJ2-5; D is perhaps TRBD2 (5 bases). Germline loops: CDR1 SGHTA, CDR2 FQGNSA. The CDR3 totals 19 residues. The V gene lost 5 bases and the J gene lost 1 base, with 26 bases spanning the gap. In DNA, the CDR3 is TGTGCCAGCAGCCCGCCGTCAAACCGGGGTCTGCGCGGCCAAGAGACCCAGTACTTC. Translated, it gives CASSPPSNRGLRGQETQYF.

This clone has only one observation. CDR3 in amino acids: CASSVAIGGKLQETQYF. The CDR3 DNA sequence: TGTGCCAGCAGCGTAGCTATAGGGGGGAAACTCCAAGAGACCCAGTACTTC. This chain links TRBV9 with TRBJ2-5; D is possibly TRBD1 or TRBD2 (6 bases each). There are 17 residues in the CDR3. Germline V gene sequence: CDR1 SGDLS, CDR2 YYNGEE. Between the trimmed V and J ends, which lost 0 bases and 1 base, there was a span of 16 bases.

This clone was picked up a small number of times. The V call is TRBV7-8, the J call TRBJ1-5; no reliable D call. The CDR3 contains 15 residues. The germline V gene has CDR1 SGHVS and CDR2 FQNEAQ. The germline V and J ends were trimmed by 3 bases and 4 bases, with 13 bases remaining between them. The CDR3 bases are TGTGCCAGCAGCTTCGGAGAGGGCTGGAATCAGCCCCAGCATTTT. Amino acid sequence: CASSFGEGWNQPQHF.

The rearrangement uses TRBV3-1 (or the pseudogene TRBV3-2) and TRBJ1-2; D is unresolved. Germline CDR1 reads LGHDT; CDR2 reads YNNKEL (reference sequence). The CDR3 contains 15 residues. Trimming cost V 0 bases and J 4 bases, with 12 bases left between them. CDR3 DNA: TGTGCCAGCAGCCAAGATCCTCTGACCGGCTATGGCTACACCTTC. Translation gives CASSQDPLTGYGYTF.

V usage is TRBV20-1 and J usage is TRBJ2-3; 10 bases align to TRBD2. Per the germline V gene, CDR1 is DFQATT and CDR2 is SNEGSKA (reference sequence). The CDR3 loop spans 14 amino acids. J was trimmed by 5 bases and V by 3 bases; bases with no gene match: 5. In DNA form, the CDR3 reads TGCAGTGCTAGTCGAGCGGGGGGGCAAGATACGCAGTATTTT. Translation: CSASRAGGQDTQYF.

This chain uses TRBV18 with TRBJ2-6, with a weak D call TRBD1 (6 bases). Germline assignment: CDR1 KGHSH and CDR2 LQKENI. Trimming pared 7 bases from V and 2 bases from J, leaving 18 bases between. The CDR3 consists of 17 residues. This CDR3 is CASCPRGAKTGANVLTF. The DNA for the CDR3 is TGTGCCAGCTGTCCCAGGGGAGCTAAGACTGGGGCCAACGTCCTGACTTTC. The full variable domain, in which reference TRBV18 and TRBJ2-6 provide the parts outside the CDR3, is NAGVMQNPRHLVRRRGQEARLRCSPMKGHSHVYWYRQLPEEGLKFMVYLQKENIIDESGMPKERFSAEFPKEGPSILRIQQVVRGDSAAYFCASCPRGAKTGANVLTFGAGSRLTVL.

CDR3 bases: TGTGCCAGCAGCCAAAGCACCGGGGAGCTGTTTTTT. Its protein product is CASSQSTGELFF. This chain links TRBV3-1 (or the pseudogene TRBV3-2) with TRBJ2-2; the D is unclear. This CDR3 region has 12 residues. Trimming stripped 2 bases from V and 4 bases from J, with 2 bases between. Germline assignment: CDR1 LGHDT and CDR2 YNNKEL (reference sequence).

The genes are TRBV7-9 and TRBJ2-4; tentatively, D is TRBD1 (6 bases). CDR1 and CDR2 (germline): SEHNR, FQNEAQ (reference sequence). The length of the CDR3 is 15 residues. V gave up 10 bases and J gave up 3 bases, with 19 bases separating them. The CDR3 loop is CAILQTGLGKNIQYF. In DNA form, the CDR3 reads TGTGCCATACTTCAAACAGGGTTGGGCAAAAACATTCAGTACTTC.

Concerning this clone: The junction shows a germline mismatch at one end, possibly a read error. The chain uses TRBV7-7 and TRBJ2-6; the D is unclear. Germline V gene data show CDR1 as SSHAT and CDR2 as FNYEAQ (reference sequence). The CDR3 totals 13 residues. The CDR3 sequence is CASSPTGANVLTF. The CDR3 nucleotides read TGTGCTAGCAGCCCAACTGGGGCCAACGTCCTGACTTTC.

J is TRBJ1-1 and V is TRBV19; the D is unclear. The CDR3 is 16 amino acids. The V and J ends lost 0 bases and 1 base respectively, with 12 bases between them. The germline CDR1 and CDR2 sequences are LNHDA and SQIVND (reference sequence). The CDR3 DNA is TGTGCCAGTAGTATAGACCTGGCCAGGCGGAACACTGAAGCTTTCTTT. Protein: CASSIDLARRNTEAFF.

The sample holds a few counts of this clone. This chain links TRBV6-5 with TRBJ1-3, with 8 nucleotides matching TRBD1. CDR1 MNHEY and CDR2 SVGAGI come from the germline V gene. V lost 6 bases to trimming and J lost 2 bases; unmatched junction nucleotides: 0. This CDR3 has 13 amino acids. The CDR3 loop is CASRDRAGNTIYF. In DNA form, the CDR3 reads TGTGCCAGCAGGGACAGGGCTGGAAACACCATATATTTT.

Here the CDR3 DNA reads TGTGCCAGCAGTCGTCAGGGGTACGAGCAGTACGTC. Protein product: CASSRQGYEQYV. V is TRBV6-6 and J is TRBJ2-7, with D tentatively TRBD1 (6 bases). This CDR3 has 12 amino acids. V was trimmed by 5 bases and J by 4 bases, leaving 9 bases between them. The germline V gene has CDR1 MNHNY and CDR2 SVGAGI (reference sequence).

This chain connects TRBV3-1 (or the pseudogene TRBV3-2) to TRBJ2-5, with TRBD1 matching 7 bases. The CDR3 contains 14 residues. V lost 4 bases and J lost 5; bases outside the gene matches: 7. Germline CDR1 reads LGHDT; CDR2 reads YNNKEL (reference sequence). CDR3 protein: CASSLKGGLETQYF. Written as DNA, the CDR3 is TGTGCCAGCAGCCTCAAAGGGGGCTTGGAGACCCAGTACTTC.

This sequence joins TRBV24-1 and TRBJ2-3; 7 bases are a match to TRBD1. V lost 2 bases, J lost 4 bases, and 11 bases stayed unmatched. CDR1 and CDR2 from the germline V gene are KGHDR and SFDVKD. The CDR3 is 17 amino acids. As DNA, the CDR3 is TGTGCCACCAGTGATTGGGGGACAGCCTATGGAGCAGATACGCAGTATTTT. Translating it yields CATSDWGTAYGADTQYF.

This rearrangement joins TRBV24-1 to TRBJ2-1, with unresolved D. Trimming removed 4 bases at V and 9 bases at J, with 12 bases between. The CDR3 sequence is 13 residues long. The germline V gene has CDR1 KGHDR and CDR2 SFDVKD. The CDR3 region is CATSDGSDLEQFF. For the CDR3, the DNA is TGTGCCACCAGTGACGGGTCCGACCTTGAGCAGTTCTTC.

This clone was counted once. The CDR3 here is CASSLSQGNYGYTF. The CDR3, as DNA: TGTGCCAGCAGCTTGTCCCAGGGAAACTATGGCTACACCTTC. This chain joins TRBV5-5 and TRBJ1-2; possibly TRBD1 for D (5 bases). The germline V and J ends were trimmed by 1 base and 2 bases, with 9 bases remaining between them. CDR3 length: 14 residues. CDR1 and CDR2 from the germline V gene are SGHKS and YYEKEE (reference sequence). Complete variable domain (other parts from reference TRBV5-5 and TRBJ1-2): DAGVTQSPTHLIKTRGQQVTLRCSPISGHKSVSWYQQVLGQGPQFIFQYYEKEERGRGNFPDRFSARQFPNYSSELNVNALLLGDSALYLCASSLSQGNYGYTFGSGTRLTVV.

The CDR3 nucleotides read TGCGCCAGCTTCTCCGGGACGGACTCCTACGAGCAGTACTTC. Protein sequence: CASFSGTDSYEQYF. This chain connects TRBV10-2 to TRBJ2-7, with D perhaps being TRBD1 or TRBD2 (5 bases each). Trimming took off 8 bases at V and 0 bases at J, with 14 bases between the two ends. From germline, CDR1 is WSHSY and CDR2 SAAADI. This CDR3 is built from 14 residues.

The rearrangement links TRBV30 to TRBJ2-5, with 9 nucleotides matching TRBD1. From germline, CDR1 is GTSNPN and CDR2 SVGIG (reference sequence). This CDR3 spans 15 amino acids. V dropped 4 bases and J dropped 3; count of bases not matched to a gene: 9. DNA for the CDR3: TGTGCCTGGAATCCGGGACAGGGTTTTAAAGAGACCCAGTACTTC. It is translated as CAWNPGQGFKETQYF.

V and J are TRBV5-1 and TRBJ1-3; possibly TRBD1 for D (6 bases). V gave up 5 bases and J gave up 0 bases, with 15 bases separating them. The CDR3 loop spans 16 amino acids. Germline V gene data show CDR1 as SGHRS and CDR2 as YFSETQ. CDR3 nucleotides: TGCGCCAGCAGAGAACAACCAGGGGACTCTGGAAACACCATATATTTT. Its translation: CASREQPGDSGNTIYF.

The V call is TRBV19, the J call TRBJ1-2; D is unclear. This CDR3 spans 17 amino acids. Germline-derived CDR1 and CDR2 are LNHDA and SQIVND (reference sequence). Trimming stripped 3 bases from V and 4 bases from J, with 21 bases between. CDR3 DNA sequence: TGTGCCAGTAGTATCCCCCCCTCAGGATCGATAACCTATGGCTACACCTTC. It yields the protein CASSIPPSGSITYGYTF.

The J gene is TRBJ1-2, the V gene TRBV4-3; D is unclear. The CDR3 runs 13 residues. Germline CDR1 and CDR2: LGHNA and YSLEER. With 0 bases removed from V and 8 bases from J, the gap between germline ends came to 10 bases. The CDR3 DNA reads as TGCGCCAGCAGCCAAGATGGGGAAGTAGGCTACACCTTC. It encodes CASSQDGEVGYTF.

The chain has TRBV18 and TRBJ1-1; weak D call: TRBD1 (5 bases). From germline, CDR1 is KGHSH and CDR2 LQKENI. This CDR3 region has 14 residues. Trimming left V 1 base short and J 0 bases short, with 6 bases between. This CDR3 reads CASSPQGLNTEAFF. The CDR3 DNA follows: TGTGCCAGCTCACCACAGGGGCTGAACACTGAAGCTTTCTTT.

In nucleotides, the CDR3 is TGCAGCGTTGAAGGGCCAGGGGGCGAGCAGTACGTC. It translates to CSVEGPGGEQYV. The rearrangement uses TRBV29-1 and TRBJ2-7; 7 positions match TRBD1. The CDR3 spans 12 residues. With V trimmed by 1 base and J by 6 bases, 3 bases remained unmatched. The germline gives CDR1 SQVTM, CDR2 ANQGSEA.

This chain connects TRBV10-3 to TRBJ2-5; D possibly matches TRBD1 or TRBD2 (5 bases each). Germline-derived CDR1 and CDR2 are ENHRY and SYGVKD. The CDR3 is made up of 14 amino acids. Trimming left V 6 bases short and J 2 bases short, with 13 bases between. The CDR3 coding sequence is TGTGCCATCAGAATGGGGACGGAACAAGAGACCCAGTACTTC. Protein: CAIRMGTEQETQYF.

The chain couples TRBV18 to TRBJ2-2; D is tentatively TRBD1 or TRBD2 (5 bases each). V gave up 0 bases and J gave up 4 bases, with 9 bases separating them. Germline loops: CDR1 KGHSH, CDR2 LQKENI. The CDR3 spans 15 residues. CDR3 region: CASSPPSGTTGELFF. In DNA form, the CDR3 reads TGTGCCAGCTCACCACCATCAGGGACCACCGGGGAGCTGTTTTTT.

V usage is TRBV5-6 and J usage is TRBJ2-2; 14 positions agree with TRBD2. The CDR3 is 16 residues long. CDR1 is SGHDT, CDR2 YYEEEE, per germline. V was clipped by 5 bases and J by 5 bases; unmatched bases: 5. The CDR3 DNA follows: TGTGCCAGCAGTGACGGGACTAGCGGGAGTACCGGGGAGCTGTTTTTT. It yields the protein CASSDGTSGSTGELFF.

This clone was recorded once. The same CDR3 is also encoded by other DNA sequences in this sample. The chain links TRBV2 to TRBJ2-1; D tentatively reads TRBD1 or TRBD2 (6 bases each). The CDR3 runs to 14 residues. Trimming removed 3 bases at V and 4 bases at J, with 10 bases between. Germline CDR1 is SNHLY and CDR2 is FYNNEI. The CDR3 loop is CASSETRGYNEQFF. The DNA for the CDR3 is TGTGCCAGCAGTGAGACTAGGGGGTACAATGAGCAGTTCTTC.

This chain uses TRBV18 with TRBJ1-2, with TRBD1 matching 10 bases. V lost 4 bases, J lost 0 bases, and 11 bases stayed unmatched. The CDR3 totals 18 residues. Germline V gene sequence: CDR1 KGHSH, CDR2 LQKENI. The DNA of the CDR3 is TGTGCCAGCTCACTGACCGGGACAGGGGTCGTTTCTAACTATGGCTACACCTTC. This codes for CASSLTGTGVVSNYGYTF.

V usage is TRBV7-2 and J usage is TRBJ2-7; 8 nucleotides align to TRBD2. The CDR3 contains 16 residues. The germline V gene encodes CDR1 SGHTA and CDR2 FQGNSA. J lost 4 bases, V lost 5 bases, and 13 bases had no gene match. The CDR3 sequence: CASSPSGREAGYEQYV. In DNA form, the CDR3 reads TGTGCCAGCAGCCCTTCAGGGCGGGAGGCCGGTTACGAGCAGTACGTC.

The chain carries TRBV4-3 and TRBJ1-2, with 8 positions matching TRBD1. After removal of 0 bases from V and 1 base from J, the junction contained 7 bases not matched to a gene. Looked up from germline, CDR1 is LGHNA and CDR2 is YSLEER. The CDR3 is 17 amino acids. CDR3: CASSQDRDRIFNYGYTF. The CDR3 DNA is TGCGCCAGCAGCCAAGACCGGGACAGGATTTTTAACTATGGCTACACCTTC.